Shown below are 29 T cell receptor beta chains from a single sample sequenced in a study of T cell responses to AZD1222 COVID-19 vaccine. Repertoires were generated with immunoSEQ multiplex PCR, while TCRdb's copy carries only in-frame clones and drops some. The data contain around 100,000 clones, 90% to 95% of them singletons. Sequencing used peripheral blood, obtained on day 0 of AZD1222 vaccination. The receptors originated from an adult in good health.

The V gene is TRBV2, the J gene TRBJ2-2; 10 positions match TRBD1. V trimming: 6 bases; J trimming: 6 bases; junction bases outside the gene matches: 4. The CDR3 length is 14 residues. The germline V gene encodes CDR1 SNHLY and CDR2 FYNNEI. As DNA, the CDR3 is TGTGCCAGCAGCCCTGGGACAGGGGCCGGGGAGCTGTTTTTT. This sequence encodes CASSPGTGAGELFF.

The V and J genes are TRBV5-6 and TRBJ2-7, with D tentatively TRBD1 or TRBD2 (5 bases each). Germline CDR1 reads SGHDT; CDR2 reads YYEEEE. Trimming took 5 bases from V and 7 from J, leaving 25 bases between them. The CDR3 is made up of 16 amino acids. The CDR3, as DNA: TGTGCCAGCAGGTCCGGACCCGGGACCCTAATGACGGAGCAGTACTTC. Protein product: CASRSGPGTLMTEQYF.

The chain combines TRBV11-2 with TRBJ1-2, with 7 bases matching TRBD1. J was trimmed by 3 bases and V by 2 bases; bases with no gene match: 9. The CDR3 has 16 amino acids. The germline V gene has CDR1 SGHAT and CDR2 FQNNGV. The CDR3 bases are TGTGCCAGCAGCTTACCACTGTCTGACAGGGACTATGGCTACACCTTC. As protein: CASSLPLSDRDYGYTF.

J is TRBJ2-1 and V is TRBV7-9; perhaps TRBD1 as D (6 bases). The length of the CDR3 is 18 residues. V lost 0 bases, J lost 0 bases, and 15 bases lay in between. Germline loops: CDR1 SEHNR, CDR2 FQNEAQ (reference sequence). The CDR3 region has the DNA TGTGCCAGCAGCTTAGCGGACTGGACAGAGAGCTCCTACAATGAGCAGTTCTTC. Encoded protein: CASSLADWTESSYNEQFF.

This rearrangement joins TRBV9 to TRBJ2-1; 11 bases are shared with TRBD2. This CDR3 region has 15 residues. Germline V gives CDR1 SGDLS, CDR2 YYNGEE. The V gene end was trimmed by 3 bases and the J gene end by 7 bases; junction bases not matched to a gene: 6. The CDR3 loop reads CASSAFSGGGNEQFF. The CDR3, as DNA: TGTGCCAGCAGCGCCTTTAGCGGGGGGGGTAATGAGCAGTTCTTC.

This sequence joins TRBV4-1 and TRBJ2-1, with 10 bases aligning to TRBD1. The CDR3 covers 16 residues. The V gene end was trimmed by 1 base and the J gene end by 5 bases; junction bases not matched to a gene: 5. Germline loops: CDR1 MGHRA, CDR2 YSYEKL. CDR3 DNA sequence: TGCGCCAGCAGCCAAGTGGGACAGGGGTCTAACAATGAGCAGTTCTTC. Translating it yields CASSQVGQGSNNEQFF.

V usage is TRBV19 and J usage is TRBJ1-5; the D gene is possibly TRBD1 (6 bases). The germline V and J ends were trimmed by 8 bases and 2 bases, with 16 bases remaining between them. CDR1 is LNHDA, CDR2 SQIVND, per germline (reference sequence). The CDR3 is made up of 15 amino acids. The CDR3 region is CASVEGSGGNQPQHF. CDR3 sequence (DNA): TGTGCCAGTGTTGAAGGGTCAGGGGGCAATCAGCCCCAGCATTTT. Complete variable domain (other parts from reference TRBV19 and TRBJ1-5): DGGITQSPKYLFRKEGQNVTLSCEQNLNHDAMYWYRQDPGQGLRLIYYSQIVNDFQKGDIAEGYSVSREKKESFPLTVTSAQKNPTAFYLCASVEGSGGNQPQHFGDGTRLSIL.

The chain uses TRBV5-6 and TRBJ2-1; D is perhaps TRBD2 (6 bases). This CDR3 contains 13 residues. Trimming shortened V by 0 bases and J by 9 bases, and 10 bases separated the two germline ends. Germline V gene lookup returns CDR1 SGHDT and CDR2 YYEEEE. CDR3 DNA sequence: TGTGCCAGCAGCTTGGTTGCGGGGAGTGAGCAGTTCTTC. It specifies CASSLVAGSEQFF. Together with reference TRBV5-6 and TRBJ2-1, the CDR3 gives the full variable domain: DAGVTQSPTHLIKTRGQQVTLRCSPKSGHDTVSWYQQALGQGPQFIFQYYEEEERQRGNFPDRFSGHQFPNYSSELNVNALLLGDSALYLCASSLVAGSEQFFGPGTRLTVL.

The chain carries TRBV4-3 and TRBJ2-4; 7 bases are a match to TRBD1. Looked up from germline, CDR1 is LGHNA and CDR2 is YSLEER. Trimming at V came to 1 base and at J to 7 bases, leaving 4 bases not matched to a gene. CDR3 length equals 14 residues. The CDR3 nucleotides are TGCGCCAGCAGCCAAGCACAGGGGAACAACATTCAGTACTTC. The encoded protein is CASSQAQGNNIQYF.

The V gene is TRBV28, the J gene TRBJ1-1; TRBD1 matches at 9 bases. The CDR3 runs 16 residues. From germline, CDR1 is MDHEN and CDR2 SYDVKM. V gave up 4 bases and J gave up 7 bases; unmatched junction bases: 13. The CDR3 loop is CASSSPGTGKFSEAFF. DNA for the CDR3: TGTGCCAGCAGTTCTCCCGGGACAGGGAAGTTCAGTGAAGCTTTCTTT.

The V call is TRBV27, the J call TRBJ2-5; TRBD2 matches at 8 bases. J was trimmed by 5 bases and V by 3 bases; bases with no gene match: 11. Germline V gene data show CDR1 as MNHEY and CDR2 as SMNVEV (reference sequence). This CDR3 spans 16 amino acids. CDR3 in DNA: TGTGCCAGCAGTTTGATCGGGGTCCCGGGAGGGGAGACCCAGTACTTC. Its translation is CASSLIGVPGGETQYF.

The J gene is TRBJ2-3, the V gene TRBV18; 8 nucleotides line up with TRBD2. Germline-derived CDR1 and CDR2 are KGHSH and LQKENI. CDR3 size: 14 residues. The J segment lost 4 bases and the V segment lost 8 bases, leaving 8 bases of the junction unmatched. CDR3 nucleotides: TGTGCCAGCGGAGGACTAGCTGGGGCAGATACGCAGTATTTT. Residues: CASGGLAGADTQYF.

The chain carries TRBV7-6 and TRBJ1-1; maybe TRBD1 (5 bases). Trimming shortened V by 1 base and J by 4 bases, and 10 bases separated the two germline ends. The CDR3 is 14 amino acids. CDR1 and CDR2 from the germline V gene are SGHVS and FNYEAQ. CDR3 bases: TGTGCCAGCAGCTTAGGCGGGGGGGGCACTGAAGCTTTCTTT. It yields the protein CASSLGGGGTEAFF.

This chain joins TRBV27 and TRBJ2-1; no firm D call. This CDR3 is built from 13 residues. V was shortened by 6 bases and J by 5 bases, with 11 bases between the two germline ends. Germline CDR1 reads MNHEY; CDR2 reads SMNVEV (reference sequence). The CDR3 loop reads CASRTQKNNEQFF. The CDR3 DNA is TGTGCCAGCAGGACGCAAAAGAACAATGAGCAGTTCTTC.

This chain links TRBV13 with TRBJ1-5, with unresolved D. The ends were cut back, 3 bases at V and 5 bases at J, with 5 bases in the middle. The germline V gene has CDR1 PRHDT and CDR2 FYEKMQ (reference sequence). The CDR3 has 12 residues. The CDR3 here is CASSFGDQPQHF. In DNA form, the CDR3 reads TGTGCCAGCAGCTTTGGCGATCAGCCCCAGCATTTT.

This clone occurred once. This sequence joins TRBV10-3 and TRBJ1-2; 9 bases match TRBD1. The J segment lost 3 bases and the V segment lost 5 bases, leaving 4 bases of the junction unmatched. The germline gives CDR1 ENHRY, CDR2 SYGVKD. This CDR3 region has 14 residues. CDR3 bases: TGTGCCATCAGTACAGGGGGCTCAGACTATGGCTACACCTTC. Residues: CAISTGGSDYGYTF.

V gene TRBV25-1 combines with J gene TRBJ1-1; perhaps TRBD1 as D (6 bases). Germline V CDR1 and CDR2: MGHDK, SYGVNS. Trimming took 6 bases from V and 4 from J, leaving 18 bases between them. This CDR3 comprises 15 residues. The chain's CDR3 is CASSPGTNRGTEAFF. For the CDR3, the DNA is TGTGCCAGCAGCCCGGGGACAAACAGAGGCACTGAAGCTTTCTTT.

This chain links TRBV6-5 with TRBJ2-7; a possible D gene is TRBD1 (6 bases). Looked up from germline, CDR1 is MNHEY and CDR2 is SVGAGI. V lost 6 bases and J 1 base, leaving 16 bases between the germline ends. CDR3 length: 15 amino acids. As DNA, the CDR3 is TGTGCCAGCAGCGCCGGGACAAGCGGTTCCTACGAGCAGTACTTC. Encoded protein: CASSAGTSGSYEQYF.

The chain has TRBV18 and TRBJ1-1; D gene unclear. The V gene lost 0 bases and the J gene lost 0 bases, with 11 bases spanning the gap. CDR1 is KGHSH and CDR2 is LQKENI in the germline V gene. The CDR3 loop spans 16 amino acids. CDR3 coding DNA: TGTGCCAGCTCACCACCGGGATTCGACATGAACACTGAAGCTTTCTTT. It yields the protein CASSPPGFDMNTEAFF. Looking up the rest from reference TRBV18 and TRBJ1-1 gives the full variable domain: NAGVMQNPRHLVRRRGQEARLRCSPMKGHSHVYWYRQLPEEGLKFMVYLQKENIIDESGMPKERFSAEFPKEGPSILRIQQVVRGDSAAYFCASSPPGFDMNTEAFFGQGTRLTVV.

J is TRBJ1-2 and V is TRBV6-2 or TRBV6-3; D ambiguous. Germline values: CDR1 MNHEY, CDR2 SVGEGT. The CDR3 spans 17 residues. Trimming stripped 6 bases from V and 1 base from J, with 21 bases between. The CDR3 bases are TGTGCCAGCAGCAAACCCTCGGGTAGGAAGCTTAACTATGGCTACACCTTC. Translation gives CASSKPSGRKLNYGYTF.

The rearrangement joins TRBV28 to TRBJ2-1, with TRBD2 identical over 11 bases. The ends lost 4 bases at V and 0 bases at J; junction bases unmatched: 11. The CDR3 is 19 residues long. CDR1 MDHEN and CDR2 SYDVKM come from the germline V gene. CDR3 in amino acids: CASSSILAGGFSSYNEQFF. The CDR3 DNA is TGTGCCAGCAGTTCAATCCTAGCGGGAGGTTTTAGCTCCTACAATGAGCAGTTCTTC.

This clone was seen just once. The chain has TRBV7-2 and TRBJ2-7; D tentatively reads TRBD1 or TRBD2 (5 bases each). V gave up 6 bases and J gave up 3 bases, with 12 bases separating them. The germline V gene encodes CDR1 SGHTA and CDR2 FQGNSA. CDR3 length: 13 amino acids. Here the CDR3 reads CASSSGRGYEQYF. In nucleotides, the CDR3 is TGTGCCAGCAGTTCGGGACGTGGCTACGAGCAGTACTTC.

In DNA, the CDR3 is TGTGCCAGCAGTTCCCCGACAGGGGTTCCCTACGAGCAGTACTTC. Amino acids: CASSSPTGVPYEQYF. The genes are TRBV6-2 or TRBV6-3 and TRBJ2-7; TRBD1 aligns across 8 bases. Unmatched junction bases numbered 7, after V lost 4 bases and J lost 2 bases. This CDR3 has 15 amino acids. In germline, CDR1 is MNHEY, CDR2 SVGEGT.

CDR3 nucleotide sequence: TGTGCCAGCAGTTTTGGGGGGCGGGATAGGTACGAGCAGTACTTC. Translation: CASSFGGRDRYEQYF. The J gene is TRBJ2-7, the V gene TRBV28; D tentatively fits TRBD1 or TRBD2 (6 bases each). V lost 3 bases and J lost 4, with 16 bases in between. The CDR3 is 15 amino acids. Germline CDR1 and CDR2: MDHEN and SYDVKM.

This clone was picked up one time. The CDR3 here is CASSLGRGRDTEAFF. Written as DNA, the CDR3 is TGTGCCAGCAGCTTAGGGCGGGGGAGGGACACTGAAGCTTTCTTT. The genes are TRBV11-3 and TRBJ1-1; tentatively, D is TRBD1 (5 bases). CDR1 and CDR2 from the germline V gene are SGHNT and YENEEA. There are 15 residues in the CDR3. V gave up 1 base and J gave up 3 bases, with 12 bases separating them.

The rearrangement links TRBV20-1 to TRBJ2-7, with D possibly being TRBD2 (5 bases). The germline V and J ends were trimmed by 3 bases and 2 bases, with 14 bases remaining between them. The CDR3 is made up of 14 amino acids. Germline-derived CDR1 and CDR2 are DFQATT and SNEGSKA (reference sequence). The DNA for the CDR3 is TGCAGTGCTAGTGGGAGCGGAAAGCCCTACGAGCAGTACTTC. It yields the protein CSASGSGKPYEQYF.

The rearrangement uses TRBV2 and TRBJ1-1, with 8 bases aligning to TRBD1. From germline, CDR1 is SNHLY and CDR2 FYNNEI. Trimming cost V 6 bases and J 5 bases; bases outside gene matches: 2. This CDR3 has 12 amino acids. The CDR3 DNA follows: TGTGCCAGCAGGAGGACAGGGACTGAAGCTTTCTTT. It encodes CASRRTGTEAFF.

V and J are TRBV24-1 and TRBJ2-7; 9 bases agree with TRBD2. V trimming: 9 bases; J trimming: 5 bases; junction bases outside the gene matches: 4. This CDR3 contains 12 residues. From germline, CDR1 is KGHDR and CDR2 SFDVKD. CDR3 residues: CATSGLANEQYF. The DNA for the CDR3 is TGTGCCACCTCCGGACTAGCGAACGAGCAGTACTTC.

The gene calls are TRBV10-1 and TRBJ1-1; D unresolved. The V gene's germline CDR1 is WNHNN and CDR2 SYGVQD (reference sequence). The CDR3 totals 17 residues. V gave up 7 bases and J gave up 1 base, with 22 bases separating them. The CDR3 here is CASTALWARTKNTEAFF. DNA of the CDR3: TGCGCCAGCACTGCCCTATGGGCTCGGACCAAGAACACTGAAGCTTTCTTT.